The rows below give T cell receptor beta chains drawn from one sample of a study of PD-1 blockade in classical Hodgkin lymphoma. The assay was immunoSEQ multiplex PCR, and TCRdb's table has in-frame clones only and misses some. Of approximately 21,000 clones in the sample, around nine tenths were seen once. Sequenced material: CD8+ T cells from blood. Every receptor here comes from a human donor with classical Hodgkin lymphoma. The conserved cysteine and the conserved F or W are not part of the CDR3 here. The order of the fields is V gene, CDR3 protein.

TRBV11-1,ASSPGRNQPQH
TRBV6-6,ASSPGSSTDTQY
TRBV6-6,ASSYSFRGNTEAF
TRBV7-4,ASSLAWTGGNAEAF
TRBV25-1,ASTWGGTALL
TRBV7-9,ASSQSGRELF
TRBV5-1,ASSVRSYNEQF
TRBV7-3,ASSLNPGAGGTEAF
TRBV6-1,ASSEEIRGWETQY
TRBV7-6,ASSLPGQGYNEQF
TRBV12-5,ASGLNFLVGRGYGYT
TRBV14,ASSQLPPYADTQY
TRBV6-4,ASAPGGGSYEQY